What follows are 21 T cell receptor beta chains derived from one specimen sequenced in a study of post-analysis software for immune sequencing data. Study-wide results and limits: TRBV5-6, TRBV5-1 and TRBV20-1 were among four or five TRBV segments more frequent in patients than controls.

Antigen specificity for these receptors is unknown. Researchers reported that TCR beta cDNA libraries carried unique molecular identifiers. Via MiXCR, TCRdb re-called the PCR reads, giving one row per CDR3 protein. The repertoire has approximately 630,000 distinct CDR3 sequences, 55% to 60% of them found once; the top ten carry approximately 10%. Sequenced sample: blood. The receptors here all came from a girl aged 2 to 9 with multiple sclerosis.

The DNA for the CDR3 is TGTGCCAGCAGCCACCGGGACGCCTCCAGCTATGGCTACACCTTC. Protein product: CASSHRDASSYGYTF. The gene calls are TRBV3-1 and TRBJ1-2, with a possible D match to TRBD1 (5 bases). CDR3 length: 15 residues. Between the trimmed V and J ends, which lost 3 bases and 4 bases, there was a span of 15 bases. Germline V lookup: CDR1 LGHDT, CDR2 YNNKEL (reference sequence). The complete variable domain, with remaining parts taken from reference TRBV3-1 and TRBJ1-2, reads DTAVSQTPKYLVTQMGNDKSIKCEQNLGHDTMYWYKQDSKKFLKIMFSYNNKELIINETVPNRFSPKSPDKAHLNLHINSLELGDSAVYFCASSHRDASSYGYTFGSGTRLTVV.

The chain's CDR3 is CAISVLVLSGANVLTF. CDR3 coding DNA: TGTGCCATCAGCGTTCTGGTGCTCTCTGGGGCCAACGTCCTGACTTTC. The genes are TRBV10-3 and TRBJ2-6; D gene unclear. The germline gives CDR1 ENHRY, CDR2 SYGVKD. V was shortened by 6 bases and J by 0 bases, with 12 bases between the two germline ends. The CDR3 spans 16 residues.

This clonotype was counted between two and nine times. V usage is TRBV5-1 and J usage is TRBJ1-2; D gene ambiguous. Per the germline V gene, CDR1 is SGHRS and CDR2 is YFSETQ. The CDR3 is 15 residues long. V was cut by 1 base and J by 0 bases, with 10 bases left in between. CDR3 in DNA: TGCGCCAGCAGCTTGAACGGCGGTTCTAACTATGGCTACACCTTC. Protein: CASSLNGGSNYGYTF.

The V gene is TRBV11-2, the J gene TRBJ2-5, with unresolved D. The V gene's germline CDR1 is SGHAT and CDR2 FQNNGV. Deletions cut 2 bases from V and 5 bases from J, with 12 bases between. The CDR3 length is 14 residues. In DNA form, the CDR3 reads TGTGCCAGCAGCTTATACCAGCTCCGGGAGACCCAGTACTTC. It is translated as CASSLYQLRETQYF.

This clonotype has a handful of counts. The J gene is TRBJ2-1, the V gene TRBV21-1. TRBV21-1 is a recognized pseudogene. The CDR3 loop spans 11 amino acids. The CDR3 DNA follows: TGTGCCAGCAGCAAACTTAGGGAGCAGTTCTTC. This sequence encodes CASSKLREQFF.

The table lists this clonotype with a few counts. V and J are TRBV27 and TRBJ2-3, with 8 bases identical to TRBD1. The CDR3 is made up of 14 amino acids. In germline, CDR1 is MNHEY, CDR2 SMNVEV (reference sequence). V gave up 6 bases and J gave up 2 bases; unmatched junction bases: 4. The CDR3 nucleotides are TGTGCCAGCAGCGGGACAGGCGACACAGATACGCAGTATTTT. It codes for CASSGTGDTDTQYF.

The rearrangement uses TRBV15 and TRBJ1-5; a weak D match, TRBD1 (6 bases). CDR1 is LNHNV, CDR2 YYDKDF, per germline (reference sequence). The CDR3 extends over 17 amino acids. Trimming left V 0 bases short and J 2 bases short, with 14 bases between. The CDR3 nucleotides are TGTGCCACCAGCAGAGAGTTTAGGGACATAGGCAATCAGCCCCAGCATTTT. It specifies CATSREFRDIGNQPQHF.

In DNA, the CDR3 is TGCGCCAGCAGCTTGGCCCCGGGTCTGACTGAAGCTTTCTTT. Protein: CASSLAPGLTEAFF. The chain has TRBV5-1 and TRBJ1-1; D uncertain. The V end was cut by 0 bases, the J end by 5 bases, with 11 bases between. CDR3 length: 14 amino acids. Germline-derived CDR1 and CDR2 are SGHRS and YFSETQ. The variable domain in full, with the rest retrieved from reference TRBV5-1 and TRBJ1-1, is KAGVTQTPRYLIKTRGQQVTLSCSPISGHRSVSWYQQTPGQGLQFLFEYFSETQRNKGNFPGRFSGRQFSNSRSEMNVSTLELGDSALYLCASSLAPGLTEAFFGQGTRLTVV.

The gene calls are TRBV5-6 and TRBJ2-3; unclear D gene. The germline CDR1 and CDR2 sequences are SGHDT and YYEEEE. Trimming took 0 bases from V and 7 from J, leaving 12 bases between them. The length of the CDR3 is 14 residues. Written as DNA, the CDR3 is TGTGCCAGCAGCTTGGGGCCCCTCGAATATACGCAGTATTTT. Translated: CASSLGPLEYTQYF.

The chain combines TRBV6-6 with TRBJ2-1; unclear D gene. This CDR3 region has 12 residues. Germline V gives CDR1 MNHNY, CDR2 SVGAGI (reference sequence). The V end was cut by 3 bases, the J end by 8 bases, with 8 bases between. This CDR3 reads CASSYRVDEQFF. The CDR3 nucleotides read TGTGCCAGCAGTTATAGGGTGGATGAGCAGTTCTTC.

CDR3: CASSLVAWKGGDYGYTF. The DNA for the CDR3 is TGTGCCAGCAGCTTAGTAGCATGGAAAGGGGGGGACTATGGCTACACCTTC. This rearrangement joins TRBV7-3 to TRBJ1-2; D possibly corresponds to TRBD1 (6 bases). The CDR3 extends over 17 amino acids. Germline V CDR1 and CDR2: SGHTA, FQGTGA. V was pared by 2 bases and J by 3 bases, with 19 bases between.

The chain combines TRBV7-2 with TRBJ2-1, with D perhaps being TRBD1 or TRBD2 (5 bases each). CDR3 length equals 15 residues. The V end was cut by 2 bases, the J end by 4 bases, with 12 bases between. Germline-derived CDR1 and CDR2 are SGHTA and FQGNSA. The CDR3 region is CASSLMGVGYNEQFF. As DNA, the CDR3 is TGTGCCAGCAGCTTAATGGGGGTCGGGTACAATGAGCAGTTCTTC.

In nucleotides, the CDR3 is TGTGCCAGCTTTCCATCCCGGGACAGGCCCTACGAGCAGTACTTC. This codes for CASFPSRDRPYEQYF. The chain carries TRBV27 and TRBJ2-7; 8 positions agree with TRBD1. The germline gives CDR1 MNHEY, CDR2 SMNVEV (reference sequence). The CDR3 consists of 15 residues. V lost 8 bases to trimming and J lost 2 bases; unmatched junction nucleotides: 11.

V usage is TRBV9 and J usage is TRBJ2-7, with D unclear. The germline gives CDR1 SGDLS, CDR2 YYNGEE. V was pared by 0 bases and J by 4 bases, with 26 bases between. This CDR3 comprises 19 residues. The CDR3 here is CASSVVPVDLWKALYEQYF. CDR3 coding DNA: TGTGCCAGCAGCGTAGTACCCGTAGACCTCTGGAAGGCGTTATACGAGCAGTACTTC.

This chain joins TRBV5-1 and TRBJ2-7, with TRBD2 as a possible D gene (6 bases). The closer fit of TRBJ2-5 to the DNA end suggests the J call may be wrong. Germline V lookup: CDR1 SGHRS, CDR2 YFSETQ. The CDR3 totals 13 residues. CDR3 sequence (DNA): TGCGCCAGCAGCTGGACTACCTGGGAGACCCAGTACTTC. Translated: CASSWTTWETQYF.

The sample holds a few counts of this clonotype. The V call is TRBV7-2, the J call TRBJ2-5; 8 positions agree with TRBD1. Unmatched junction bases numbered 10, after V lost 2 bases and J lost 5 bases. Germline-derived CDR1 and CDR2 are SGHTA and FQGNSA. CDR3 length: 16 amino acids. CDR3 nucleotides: TGTGCCAGCAGCTTACGAGGTCCAGGGGGCAGGGAGACCCAGTACTTC. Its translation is CASSLRGPGGRETQYF.

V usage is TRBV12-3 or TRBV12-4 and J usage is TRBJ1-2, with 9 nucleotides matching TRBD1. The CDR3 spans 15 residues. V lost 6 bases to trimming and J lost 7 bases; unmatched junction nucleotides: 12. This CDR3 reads CASSPRTQGAGGYTF. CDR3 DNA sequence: TGTGCCAGCAGCCCTCGCACACAGGGGGCGGGTGGCTACACCTTC.

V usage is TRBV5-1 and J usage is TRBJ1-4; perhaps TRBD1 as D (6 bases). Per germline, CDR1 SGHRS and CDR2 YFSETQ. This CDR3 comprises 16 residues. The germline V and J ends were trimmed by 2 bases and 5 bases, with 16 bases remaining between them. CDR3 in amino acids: CASSLGQGSMNEKLFF. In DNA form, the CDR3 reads TGCGCCAGCAGCTTAGGGCAGGGGTCCATGAATGAAAAACTGTTTTTT.

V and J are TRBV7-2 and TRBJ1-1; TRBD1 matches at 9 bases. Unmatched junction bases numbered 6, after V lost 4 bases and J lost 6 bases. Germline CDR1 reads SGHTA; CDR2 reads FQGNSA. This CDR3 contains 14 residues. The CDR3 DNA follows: TGTGCCAGCAGCTGGACAGGGGATCACGCTGAAGCTTTCTTT. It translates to CASSWTGDHAEAFF.

CDR3 in DNA: TGTGCCTGCTCCGGGACTAGCGGATACACAGATACGCAGTATTTT. Its protein is CACSGTSGYTDTQYF. The chain couples TRBV28 to TRBJ2-3, with 11 nucleotides matching TRBD2. This CDR3 comprises 15 residues. With 11 bases clipped from V and 2 bases from J, the junction kept 9 bases outside the gene matches. Germline lookup yields CDR1 MDHEN and CDR2 SYDVKM.

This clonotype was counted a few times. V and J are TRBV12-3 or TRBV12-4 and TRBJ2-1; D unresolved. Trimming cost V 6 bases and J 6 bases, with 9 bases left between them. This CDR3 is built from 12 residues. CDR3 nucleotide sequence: TGTGCCAGCAGCCTCGAGGTCAATGAGCAGTTCTTC. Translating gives CASSLEVNEQFF.